A selection of T cell receptor beta chains follows, all from one sample in a study of shared clonotypes between healthy human individuals. Profiled with immunoSEQ multiplex PCR; TCRdb holds only in-frame clones, not every one. Of about 2 million clones listed, 85% to 95% are singletons. The specimen was naive CD4+ T cells sorted from blood. The source of these receptors is a man younger than 30 in good health. Both conserved end residues are trimmed from each CDR3. Fields, in order: V gene, J gene, D gene, CDR3 protein. A D gene is named only where the DNA matches it firmly.

V gene: TRBV6-1; J gene: TRBJ1-5; D gene: -; CDR3 protein: ASSGDRGPQH
V gene: TRBV10-3; J gene: TRBJ1-6; D gene: -; CDR3 protein: AISDRRGAENSPLH
V gene: TRBV6-1; J gene: TRBJ2-7; D gene: -; CDR3 protein: ASSEGGTSSYEQY
V gene: TRBV4-1; J gene: TRBJ1-5; D gene: -; CDR3 protein: ASSQEGRWTSNQPQH
V gene: TRBV6-6; J gene: TRBJ1-2; D gene: TRBD1; CDR3 protein: ASRLGTGDGYT
V gene: TRBV11-1; J gene: TRBJ2-5; D gene: TRBD1; CDR3 protein: ASRGQGAGQETQY
V gene: TRBV27; J gene: TRBJ2-7; D gene: TRBD2; CDR3 protein: ASRVETSASYEQY
V gene: TRBV11-2; J gene: TRBJ2-7; D gene: -; CDR3 protein: ASSSRSVVVSEQY
V gene: TRBV10-3; J gene: TRBJ1-2; D gene: TRBD1; CDR3 protein: AIRVTGDRGYT
V gene: TRBV5-5; J gene: TRBJ2-7; D gene: TRBD1; CDR3 protein: ASSPDRVHEQY
V gene: TRBV6-5; J gene: TRBJ1-5; D gene: TRBD1; CDR3 protein: ASSPDRDQPQH
V gene: TRBV4-2; J gene: TRBJ2-2; D gene: -; CDR3 protein: ASSQLESGELF
V gene: TRBV11-2; J gene: TRBJ2-3; D gene: -; CDR3 protein: ASSLVTPILAIPTDTQY
V gene: TRBV30; J gene: TRBJ2-1; D gene: TRBD2; CDR3 protein: AWSVMTSGSGEQF
V gene: TRBV6-5; J gene: TRBJ1-4; D gene: -; CDR3 protein: ASRKEGLGEKLF
V gene: TRBV18; J gene: TRBJ2-5; D gene: -; CDR3 protein: ASSPAGRQETQY
V gene: TRBV7-8; J gene: TRBJ2-2; D gene: -; CDR3 protein: ASRGPGYAAGELF
V gene: TRBV29-1; J gene: TRBJ2-1; D gene: TRBD2; CDR3 protein: SALAGGYNEQF
V gene: TRBV7-2; J gene: TRBJ2-7; D gene: -; CDR3 protein: ASSFRRSYEQY
V gene: TRBV28; J gene: TRBJ2-5; D gene: -; CDR3 protein: ASSLPLTPGEETQY
V gene: TRBV7-2; J gene: TRBJ2-2; D gene: -; CDR3 protein: ASRAAGELF
V gene: TRBV30; J gene: TRBJ2-3; D gene: TRBD2; CDR3 protein: AWRKPTSGKADTQY
V gene: TRBV6-1; J gene: TRBJ1-5; D gene: -; CDR3 protein: ASQRGQPQH
V gene: TRBV5-1; J gene: TRBJ2-7; D gene: -; CDR3 protein: ASSSAPSAGKAYEQY
V gene: TRBV5-1; J gene: TRBJ1-1; D gene: -; CDR3 protein: ASSWTWLGNKEAF
V gene: TRBV5-1; J gene: TRBJ1-1; D gene: -; CDR3 protein: ASSLDGLNTEAF
V gene: TRBV4-1; J gene: TRBJ1-4; D gene: -; CDR3 protein: ATSQVGATNEKLF
V gene: TRBV7-2; J gene: TRBJ1-3; D gene: -; CDR3 protein: ASSSQGFSGNTIY
V gene: TRBV28; J gene: TRBJ1-5; D gene: -; CDR3 protein: ASSLRRASNQPQH
V gene: TRBV18; J gene: TRBJ2-2; D gene: TRBD2; CDR3 protein: ASSPLVTSYTGELF
V gene: TRBV6-1; J gene: TRBJ2-7; D gene: -; CDR3 protein: ASTTEADLSYEQY
V gene: TRBV18; J gene: TRBJ1-1; D gene: TRBD1; CDR3 protein: ASSPGGQKNTEAF
V gene: TRBV7-8; J gene: TRBJ2-1; D gene: TRBD1; CDR3 protein: ASSFSDRELNNEQF
V gene: TRBV19; J gene: TRBJ2-7; D gene: -; CDR3 protein: ASRGSGTYEQY
V gene: TRBV6-5; J gene: TRBJ2-5; D gene: -; CDR3 protein: ASSYSASQTQY
V gene: TRBV11-3; J gene: TRBJ2-1; D gene: -; CDR3 protein: ASSLSATREDNEQF
V gene: TRBV7-9; J gene: TRBJ2-5; D gene: -; CDR3 protein: ASSLDLAFQETQY
V gene: TRBV12-5; J gene: TRBJ2-3; D gene: -; CDR3 protein: ASGVPGGNPDTQY
V gene: TRBV5-1; J gene: TRBJ2-1; D gene: TRBD1; CDR3 protein: ASSLAQGAYNEQF
V gene: TRBV18; J gene: TRBJ2-7; D gene: TRBD1; CDR3 protein: ASSPDRDRGSLRVYEQY
V gene: TRBV11-3; J gene: TRBJ2-2; D gene: -; CDR3 protein: ASSPGPAGELF
V gene: TRBV29-1; J gene: TRBJ2-1; D gene: -; CDR3 protein: SVNRVDEQF
V gene: TRBV28; J gene: TRBJ2-7; D gene: -; CDR3 protein: ASRPSGGQSY
V gene: TRBV5-6; J gene: TRBJ1-1; D gene: TRBD1; CDR3 protein: ASSSGTGRNTEAF
V gene: TRBV5-1; J gene: TRBJ2-2; D gene: -; CDR3 protein: ASSLVVNTGELF
V gene: TRBV5-1; J gene: TRBJ2-7; D gene: -; CDR3 protein: ASSLLDGRSSYEQY
V gene: TRBV30; J gene: TRBJ1-2; D gene: TRBD1; CDR3 protein: AWWTGANYGYT
V gene: TRBV4-1; J gene: TRBJ1-6; D gene: -; CDR3 protein: ASSPPGEYSPLH
V gene: TRBV4-3; J gene: TRBJ1-2; D gene: TRBD1; CDR3 protein: ASSQEGGPPGYGYT
V gene: TRBV28; J gene: TRBJ2-5; D gene: TRBD1; CDR3 protein: ASSPRGMGTQY
V gene: TRBV7-3; J gene: TRBJ1-4; D gene: -; CDR3 protein: ASSLYRREGRGTSTNEKLF
V gene: TRBV30; J gene: TRBJ2-3; D gene: -; CDR3 protein: AWRGHPTDTQY
V gene: TRBV19; J gene: TRBJ1-6; D gene: TRBD1; CDR3 protein: ASSIGTGGNSPLH
V gene: TRBV19; J gene: TRBJ2-1; D gene: TRBD2; CDR3 protein: ASRLGTSGRHEQF
V gene: TRBV9; J gene: TRBJ2-7; D gene: -; CDR3 protein: ASSVALTGEQY
V gene: TRBV27; J gene: TRBJ2-7; D gene: TRBD2; CDR3 protein: ASSLVSGSIKY
V gene: TRBV19; J gene: TRBJ2-3; D gene: TRBD1; CDR3 protein: ASSIYGTGSTDTQY
V gene: TRBV9; J gene: TRBJ2-2; D gene: -; CDR3 protein: ASSSRASQGRTGELF
V gene: TRBV30; J gene: TRBJ2-5; D gene: TRBD2; CDR3 protein: AWVGGKTQY
V gene: TRBV6-6; J gene: TRBJ1-1; D gene: -; CDR3 protein: ASSYSARNTEAF